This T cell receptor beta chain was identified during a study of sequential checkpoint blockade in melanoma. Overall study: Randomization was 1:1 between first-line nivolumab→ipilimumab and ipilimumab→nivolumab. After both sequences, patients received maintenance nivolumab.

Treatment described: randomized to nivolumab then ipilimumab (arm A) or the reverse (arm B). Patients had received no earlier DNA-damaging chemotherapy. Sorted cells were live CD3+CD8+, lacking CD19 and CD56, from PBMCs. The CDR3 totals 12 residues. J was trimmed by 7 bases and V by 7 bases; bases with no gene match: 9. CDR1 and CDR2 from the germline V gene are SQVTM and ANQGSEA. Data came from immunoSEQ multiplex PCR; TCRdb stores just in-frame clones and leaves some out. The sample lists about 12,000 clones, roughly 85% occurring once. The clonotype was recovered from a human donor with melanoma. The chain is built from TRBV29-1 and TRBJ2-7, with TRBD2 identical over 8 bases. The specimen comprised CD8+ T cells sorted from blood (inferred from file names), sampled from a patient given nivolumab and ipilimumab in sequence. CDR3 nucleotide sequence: TGCAGCGGAGGGAGCGGGGGATGGGAGCAGTACTTC. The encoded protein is CSGGSGGWEQYF.